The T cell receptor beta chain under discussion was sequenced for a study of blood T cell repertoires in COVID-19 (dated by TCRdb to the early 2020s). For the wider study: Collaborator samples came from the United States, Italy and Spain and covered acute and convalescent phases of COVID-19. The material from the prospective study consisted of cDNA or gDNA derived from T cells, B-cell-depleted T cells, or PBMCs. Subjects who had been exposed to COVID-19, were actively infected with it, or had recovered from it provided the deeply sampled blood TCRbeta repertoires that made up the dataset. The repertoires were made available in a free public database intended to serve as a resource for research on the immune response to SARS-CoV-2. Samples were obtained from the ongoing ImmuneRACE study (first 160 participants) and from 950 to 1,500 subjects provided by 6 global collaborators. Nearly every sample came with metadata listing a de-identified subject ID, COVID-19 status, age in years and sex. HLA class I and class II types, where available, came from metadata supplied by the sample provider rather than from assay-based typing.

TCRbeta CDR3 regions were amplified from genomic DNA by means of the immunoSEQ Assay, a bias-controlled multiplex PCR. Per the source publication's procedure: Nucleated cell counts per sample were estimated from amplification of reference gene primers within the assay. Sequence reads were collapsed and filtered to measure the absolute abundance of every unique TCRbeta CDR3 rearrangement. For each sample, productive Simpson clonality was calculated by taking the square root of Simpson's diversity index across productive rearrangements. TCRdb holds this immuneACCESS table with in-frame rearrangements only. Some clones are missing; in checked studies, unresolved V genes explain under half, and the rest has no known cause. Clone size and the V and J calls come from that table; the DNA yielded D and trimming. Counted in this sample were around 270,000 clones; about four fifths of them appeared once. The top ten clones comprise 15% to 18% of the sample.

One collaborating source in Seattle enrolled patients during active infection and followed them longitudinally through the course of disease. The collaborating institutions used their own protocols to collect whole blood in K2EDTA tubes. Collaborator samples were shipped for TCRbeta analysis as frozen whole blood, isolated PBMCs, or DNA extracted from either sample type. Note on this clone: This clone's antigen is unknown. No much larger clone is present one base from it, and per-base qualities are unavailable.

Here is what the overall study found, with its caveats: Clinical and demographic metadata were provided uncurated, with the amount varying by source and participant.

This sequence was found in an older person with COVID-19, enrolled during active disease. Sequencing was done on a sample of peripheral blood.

This receptor carries the CDR3 CASSPSEDTQYF. The nucleotide sequence is TGTGCCAGCAGCCCCTCTGAGGATACGCAGTATTTT. This chain is built from TRBV7-2 and TRBJ2-3, with the D gene uncertain. The germline V gene sets CDR1 to SGHTA and CDR2 to FQGNSA. Deletion took 5 bases off V and 6 bases off J, with a span of 9 bases between the germline ends. The CDR3 runs 12 residues from the cysteine to the phenylalanine. The sequence is cut down to CDR3 DNA, 36 bases in frame from base 1. The CDR3, completed at both ends by the reference TRBV7-2 and TRBJ2-3 genes, gives the full variable domain GAGVSQSPSNKVTEKGKDVELRCDPISGHTALYWYRQSLGQGLEFLIYFQGNSAPDKSGLPSDRFSAERTGGSVSTLTIQRTQQEDSAVYLCASSPSEDTQYFGPGTRLTVL.